This T cell receptor beta chain was identified in a study of shared clonotypes between healthy human individuals. The method was immunoSEQ multiplex PCR; TCRdb's version includes in-frame clones alone and lacks a portion of them. The data show under 2,000,000 clones, about 94% seen once. V shed 1 base and J shed 5 bases, with 14 bases lying between them. Germline-derived CDR1 and CDR2 are SEHNR and FQNEAQ (reference sequence). This CDR3 contains 15 residues. Selected positively for CCR7 and CD45RO-negative, naive CD8 cells excluded terminally differentiated effector memory CD45RA+ cells. Sequenced input: naive CD8+ T cells sorted from blood. This TCR derives from a man between 18 and 29 years old in good health. The rearrangement uses TRBV7-9 and TRBJ1-1, with D possibly matching TRBD1 (5 bases). CDR3 protein: CASSLDHRDWTEAFF. CDR3 coding DNA: TGTGCCAGCAGCTTAGACCACCGGGACTGGACTGAAGCTTTCTTT.